A single sample gave rise to the 4 T cell receptor beta chains below, sequenced in a study of blood T cell repertoires in COVID-19. Only in-frame clones appear in the TCRdb table, and some are missing; sequencing was by immunoSEQ multiplex PCR. The sample consists of about 300,000 clones, 83% of them appearing once. Input material: peripheral blood. These receptor sequences come from a woman aged 50 to 65 who had recovered from COVID-19.

The chain carries TRBV7-3 and TRBJ2-2; 7 bases are shared with TRBD2. Unmatched junction bases numbered 10, after V lost 1 base and J lost 5 bases. Germline CDR1 SGHTA, CDR2 FQGTGA. This CDR3 contains 17 residues. Here the CDR3 DNA reads TGTGCCAGCAGCTTAATCCCCCCGGGACTACGAACCGGGGAGCTGTTTTTT. Protein: CASSLIPPGLRTGELFF.

The V and J genes are TRBV20-1 and TRBJ2-7; tentative D call: TRBD1 (6 bases). CDR1 and CDR2 (germline): DFQATT, SNEGSKA (reference sequence). This CDR3 has 11 amino acids. Trimming stripped 5 bases from V and 7 bases from J, with 12 bases between. The CDR3 DNA sequence: TGCAGTGCTCCAGGGGCGCGTGAGCAGTACTTC. It is translated as CSAPGAREQYF.

The V call is TRBV11-3, the J call TRBJ1-2, with a possible D match to TRBD1 (5 bases). V was trimmed by 6 bases and J by 8 bases, leaving 28 bases between them. CDR3 length: 17 residues. CDR1 and CDR2 from the germline V gene are SGHNT and YENEEA. The CDR3 DNA reads TGTGCCAGCAGACAAGAGGGACGCCTCTGGAGGGTTTGCGGCTACACCTTC. Protein: CASRQEGRLWRVCGYTF. The whole variable domain, remainder taken from reference TRBV11-3 and TRBJ1-2, is EAGVVQSPRYKIIEKKQPVAFWCNPISGHNTLYWYLQNLGQGPELLIRYENEEAVDDSQLPKDRFSAERLKGVDSTLKIQPAELGDSAVYLCASRQEGRLWRVCGYTFGSGTRLTVV.

CDR3 nucleotide sequence: TGTGCCAGCAGCGTCGAGCGGGTAAACATTCAGTACTTC. Its translation is CASSVERVNIQYF. The genes are TRBV7-2 and TRBJ2-4; a weak D match, TRBD2 (6 bases). Germline V gene data show CDR1 as SGHTA and CDR2 as FQGNSA. The CDR3 length is 13 residues. Trimming removed 5 bases at V and 6 bases at J, with 11 bases between.